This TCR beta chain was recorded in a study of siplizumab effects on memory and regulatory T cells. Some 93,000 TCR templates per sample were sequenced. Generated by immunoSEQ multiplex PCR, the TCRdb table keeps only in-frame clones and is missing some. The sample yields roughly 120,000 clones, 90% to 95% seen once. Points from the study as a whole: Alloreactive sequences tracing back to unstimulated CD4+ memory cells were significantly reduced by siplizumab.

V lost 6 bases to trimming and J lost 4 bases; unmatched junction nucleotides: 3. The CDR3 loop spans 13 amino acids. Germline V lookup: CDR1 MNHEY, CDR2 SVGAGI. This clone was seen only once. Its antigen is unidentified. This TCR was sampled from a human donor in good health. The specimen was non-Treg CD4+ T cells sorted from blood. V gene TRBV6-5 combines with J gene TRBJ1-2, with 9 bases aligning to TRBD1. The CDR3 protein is CASRTGGGYGYTF. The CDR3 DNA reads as TGTGCCAGCAGGACAGGGGGTGGCTATGGCTACACCTTC.